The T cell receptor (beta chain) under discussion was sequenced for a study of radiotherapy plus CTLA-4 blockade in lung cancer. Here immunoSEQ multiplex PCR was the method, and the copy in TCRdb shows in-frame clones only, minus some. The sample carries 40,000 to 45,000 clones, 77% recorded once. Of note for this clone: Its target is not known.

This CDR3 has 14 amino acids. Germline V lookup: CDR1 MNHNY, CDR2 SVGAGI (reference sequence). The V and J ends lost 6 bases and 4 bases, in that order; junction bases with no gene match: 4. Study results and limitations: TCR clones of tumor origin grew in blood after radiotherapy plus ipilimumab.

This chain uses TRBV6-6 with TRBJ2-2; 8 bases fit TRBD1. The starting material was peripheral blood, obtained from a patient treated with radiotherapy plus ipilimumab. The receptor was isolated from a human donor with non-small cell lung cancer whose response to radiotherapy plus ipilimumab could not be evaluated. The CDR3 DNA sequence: TGTGCCAGCAGAAGACAGGGGAGCACCGGGGAGCTGTTTTTT. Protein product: CASRRQGSTGELFF.